The clone carrying this T cell receptor beta chain was detected only once. Enrolled during active infection, Seattle patients were then followed longitudinally. The source of the sample is a study of blood T cell repertoires in COVID-19. Germline loops: CDR1 LNHNV, CDR2 YYDKDF (reference sequence). Trimming removed 0 bases from V and 3 bases from J, with 14 bases in between. The CDR3 is 17 residues long. Original handling: Amplification of reference gene primers provided the estimated nucleated cell counts. The repertoire was sequenced with immunoSEQ multiplex PCR; TCRdb's copy has only in-frame clones and lacks some. V and J calls and clone size come straight from that table; D and trimming were deduced from the DNA. The table lists approximately 400,000 clones, more than 70% of them singletons, with over 10% in the top ten.

This chain uses TRBV15 with TRBJ1-4, with D perhaps TRBD1 (6 bases). The TCR sequence derives from a woman in her fifties or sixties with COVID-19, enrolled during active disease. The sample was peripheral blood. The chain's CDR3 is CATSRDLVQGANEKLFF. DNA of the CDR3: TGTGCCACCAGCAGAGACCTAGTACAGGGAGCTAATGAAAAACTGTTTTTT.